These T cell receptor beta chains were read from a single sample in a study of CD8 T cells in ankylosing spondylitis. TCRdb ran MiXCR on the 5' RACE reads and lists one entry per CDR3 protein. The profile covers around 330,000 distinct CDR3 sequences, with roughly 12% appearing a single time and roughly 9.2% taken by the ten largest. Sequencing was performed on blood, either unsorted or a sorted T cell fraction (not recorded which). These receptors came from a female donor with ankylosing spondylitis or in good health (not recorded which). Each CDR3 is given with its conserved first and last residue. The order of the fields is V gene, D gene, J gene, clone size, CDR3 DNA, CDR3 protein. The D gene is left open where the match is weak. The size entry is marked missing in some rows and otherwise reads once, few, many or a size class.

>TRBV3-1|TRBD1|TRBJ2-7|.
TGTGCCAGCAGCCAGTATACGGGACAGGGCGGCGAGCAGTACTTC
CASSQYTGQGGEQYF
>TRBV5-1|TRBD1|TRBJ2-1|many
TGCGCCAGCAGCTTGGAGGGACAGGGTTACAATGAGCAGTTCTTC
CASSLEGQGYNEQFF
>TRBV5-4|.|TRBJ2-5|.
TGTGCCAGCAGCCCCGTCGCTAGGGGCGTCGAGACCCAGTACTTC
CASSPVARGVETQYF
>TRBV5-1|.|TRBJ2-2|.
TGCGCCAGCAGCTTGGGACTCGAAGGGGGGGAGCTGTTTTTT
CASSLGLEGGELFF
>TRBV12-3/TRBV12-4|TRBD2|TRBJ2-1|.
TGTGCCAGCAGTTTAGGTGAGGCGGGAGGGCCAATTTCCTACAATGAGCAGTTCTTC
CASSLGEAGGPISYNEQFF
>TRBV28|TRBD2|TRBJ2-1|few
TGTGCCAGCAGTTCCGGGGGAGGGGATGAGCAGTTCTTC
CASSSGGGDEQFF
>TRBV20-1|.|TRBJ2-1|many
TGCAGTGCCTTGCGGCAGGGTCATTCCTACAATGAGCAGTTCTTC
CSALRQGHSYNEQFF
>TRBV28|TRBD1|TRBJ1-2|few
TGTGCCAGCAGTTCCCAGGGGGCGGGGGGCTACACCTTC
CASSSQGAGGYTF
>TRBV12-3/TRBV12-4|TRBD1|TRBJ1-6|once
TGTGCCAGCAGTCGGGACAGGGGGTATAATTCACCCCTCCACTTT
CASSRDRGYNSPLHF
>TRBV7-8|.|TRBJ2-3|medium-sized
TGTGCCAGCAGCTTACTCGGGTTGAAGGATGGGGATACGCAGTATTTT
CASSLLGLKDGDTQYF
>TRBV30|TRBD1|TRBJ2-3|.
TGTGCCCAAGACCGGGACAGACTAACAGATACGCAGTATTTT
CAQDRDRLTDTQYF
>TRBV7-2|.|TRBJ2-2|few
TGTGCCAGCAGCTCAAGGGCCCTTCACGGGGAGCTGTTTTTT
CASSSRALHGELFF
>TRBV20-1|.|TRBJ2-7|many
TGCAGTGCTAGATTGGCCGAATTTGTTCGAGGGCAGTACTTC
CSARLAEFVRGQYF
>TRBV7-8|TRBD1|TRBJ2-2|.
TGTGCCAGCAGCGTACCGGGACAGGATACTACCGGGGAGCTGTTTTTT
CASSVPGQDTTGELFF
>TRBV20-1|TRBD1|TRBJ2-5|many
TGCAGTGCTAGTGGGGACAGCCTCCAAGAGACCCAGTACTTC
CSASGDSLQETQYF
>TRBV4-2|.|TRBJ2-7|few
TGTGCCAGCAGCCAATGGGACTCCAAATCCTACGAGCAGTACTTC
CASSQWDSKSYEQYF
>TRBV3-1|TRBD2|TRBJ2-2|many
TGTGCCAGCAGCCAAGGACTAGCGGGGGGCTCGGTCACCGGGGAGCTGTTTTTT
CASSQGLAGGSVTGELFF
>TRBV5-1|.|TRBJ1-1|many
TGCGCCAGCAGCTTGCAAGTCCTACCCACTGAAGCTTTCTTT
CASSLQVLPTEAFF
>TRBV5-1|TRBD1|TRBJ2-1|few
TGCGCCAGCAGCTTCGGACAGGGTCAAAACAATGAGCAGTTCTTC
CASSFGQGQNNEQFF
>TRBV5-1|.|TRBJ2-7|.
TGCGCCAGCAGCTTGGAAAACAGGGCCGACGAGCAGTACTTC
CASSLENRADEQYF
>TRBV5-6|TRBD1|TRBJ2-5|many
TGTGCCAGCAGCTTGTTCAGGGGGCGCGGCGAGACCCAGTACTTC
CASSLFRGRGETQYF
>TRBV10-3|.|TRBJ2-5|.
TGTGCCATCGGATCTGGTTTGGAGACCCAGTACTTC
CAIGSGLETQYF
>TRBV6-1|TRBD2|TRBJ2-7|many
TGTGCCAGCAGTCCTAGCGGGAGAGCCCTTTCGTGGGAGCAGTACTTC
CASSPSGRALSWEQYF
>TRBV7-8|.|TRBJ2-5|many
TGTGCCAGCGAAGAAGAGACCCAGTACTTC
CASEEETQYF
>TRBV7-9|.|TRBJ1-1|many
TGTGCCAGCAGCCTTCGGGGACCGGGAACGCGGGTTGCTTTCTTT
CASSLRGPGTRVAFF
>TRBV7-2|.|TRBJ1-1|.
TGTGCCAGCAGCTCGCTGAGAGGAACTGAAGCTTTCTTT
CASSSLRGTEAFF